Here is one TCR beta chain with its context. Its specificity is not known. This specimen belongs to a study of cytomegalovirus exposure and HLA in healthy donors. Study in general: Both the 100 to 150 validation repertoires and the 500 to 700 first-cohort repertoires used the same platform, as reported by a later analysis.

Trimming shortened V by 1 base and J by 4 bases, and 14 bases separated the two germline ends. Per germline, CDR1 SGHKS and CDR2 YYEKEE (reference sequence). The CDR3 sequence is 16 residues long. Findings and caveats of the study: The investigators catalogued 150 to 200 TCR beta chains as cytomegalovirus-associated.

TCRdb's copy holds only in-frame clones and misses some; the assay was immunoSEQ multiplex PCR. Of some 110,000 clones in the sample, about 84% were seen once. The chain combines TRBV5-5 with TRBJ1-4; no clear D. This sequence was found in a man aged 18 to 30 in good health and CMV-seronegative. Sequencing was done on a sample of PBMCs. The CDR3 nucleotides are TGTGCCAGCAGCTTGTCCGGCAGGAACGGTAATGAAAAACTGTTTTTT. Translation gives CASSLSGRNGNEKLFF.